This note documents a single TCR beta chain sequence. This record comes from a study of cytomegalovirus exposure and HLA in healthy donors. The CDR3 has 14 amino acids. V shed 6 bases and J shed 2 bases, with 10 bases lying between them. CDR1 is MNHEY and CDR2 is SVGAGI in the germline V gene. Profiled with immunoSEQ multiplex PCR; TCRdb holds only in-frame clones, not every one. The table shows about 280,000 clones, with roughly 90% occurring only once. This sequence originates from a woman between 18 and 30 years old in good health and CMV-seronegative. Source material: PBMCs. The rearrangement joins TRBV6-5 to TRBJ2-2, with D tentatively TRBD2 (5 bases). The CDR3 nucleotides read TGTGCCAGCAGCCGGACTTTCAACACCGGGGAGCTGTTTTTT. Amino acids: CASSRTFNTGELFF.